Below, 19 T cell receptor beta chains from the same sample are listed, as sequenced in a study of shared clonotypes between healthy human individuals (dated by TCRdb to about 2020). Library creation used the immunoSEQ multiplex PCR assay. TCRdb mirrors the immuneACCESS table, restricted to in-frame sequences. Some clones are absent from its copies; in checked studies, under half trace to an unresolved V gene, and the reason for the others is unknown. The sample has 1.5 million to 2.5 million clones on record, approximately 94% of them singletons. The ten top clones hold 1.2% of the sample. CD8 naive samples were obtained by positive selection for CCR7 among CD45RO-negative cells, yielding a CD45RA+CCR7+ population from which TemRA cells were excluded. Material for sequencing was naive CD8+ T cells sorted from blood. This specimen's cell subset or site label, interpreted: CD45RA+CCR7+. These receptors all stem from a man between 18 and 29 years old in good health.

This clone was recorded only once. V and J are TRBV7-9 and TRBJ2-2, with D unresolved. V shed 5 bases and J shed 0 bases, with 10 bases lying between them. The germline gives CDR1 SEHNR, CDR2 FQNEAQ (reference sequence). The CDR3 covers 15 residues. The CDR3 is CASSNFGANTGELFF. CDR3 nucleotide sequence: TGTGCCAGCAGCAATTTTGGGGCGAACACCGGGGAGCTGTTTTTT. Supplemented by reference TRBV7-9 and TRBJ2-2, the full variable domain reads DTGVSQNPRHKITKRGQNVTFRCDPISEHNRLYWYRQTLGQGPEFLTYFQNEAQLEKSRLLSDRFSAERPKGSFSTLEIQRTEQGDSAMYLCASSNFGANTGELFFGEGSRLTVL.

The rearrangement links TRBV7-9 to TRBJ2-7; D unresolved. There are 13 residues in the CDR3. The ends were cut back, 5 bases at V and 6 bases at J, with 14 bases in the middle. CDR1 and CDR2 from the germline V gene are SEHNR and FQNEAQ (reference sequence). CDR3 region: CASSPPSQGEQYF. CDR3 bases: TGTGCCAGCAGCCCCCCCTCGCAAGGCGAGCAGTACTTC.

V usage is TRBV13 and J usage is TRBJ2-7; D not certain. Trimming cost V 5 bases and J 3 bases, with 8 bases left between them. Germline V gives CDR1 PRHDT, CDR2 FYEKMQ (reference sequence). The CDR3 is 12 residues long. The CDR3, as DNA: TGTGCCAGCAGCCCTAACAACTACGAGCAGTACTTC. This encodes CASSPNNYEQYF.

This clone was seen a single time. This chain uses TRBV9 with TRBJ2-3; D perhaps matches TRBD2 (6 bases). Germline V gene data show CDR1 as SGDLS and CDR2 as YYNGEE. CDR3 length: 14 residues. Trimming removed 7 bases from V and 1 base from J, with 13 bases in between. For the CDR3, the DNA is TGTGCCAGCGCCCCCGGAGGGCGCACAGATACGCAGTATTTT. Its protein product is CASAPGGRTDTQYF.

The chain uses TRBV6-1 and TRBJ2-7; no firm D call. CDR3 length: 15 amino acids. V was shortened by 7 bases and J by 6 bases, with 22 bases between the two germline ends. CDR1 MNHNS and CDR2 SASEGT come from the germline V gene. The CDR3 is CASTKDPLNLSEQYF. The CDR3 nucleotides are TGTGCCAGCACCAAGGACCCGTTGAATCTTTCCGAGCAGTACTTC.

As regards this clone: The sample carries other DNA sequences with the same CDR3. This chain joins TRBV9 and TRBJ2-2, with D uncertain. The germline CDR1 and CDR2 sequences are SGDLS and YYNGEE. The V gene lost 0 bases and the J gene lost 4 bases, with 10 bases spanning the gap. The CDR3 sequence is 15 residues long. For the CDR3, the DNA is TGTGCCAGCAGCGTAGGTGGGGTAGGCACCGGGGAGCTGTTTTTT. Residues: CASSVGGVGTGELFF.

V gene TRBV30 combines with J gene TRBJ1-1, with D hard to call. Germline lookup yields CDR1 GTSNPN and CDR2 SVGIG (reference sequence). This CDR3 contains 14 residues. V lost 1 base and J lost 1, with 10 bases in between. The CDR3 loop is CAWSGVQKNTEAFF. In DNA, the CDR3 is TGTGCCTGGAGTGGGGTACAGAAGAACACTGAAGCTTTCTTT.

The gene calls are TRBV5-1 and TRBJ2-1, with 11 bases fitting TRBD2. J was trimmed by 9 bases and V by 4 bases; bases with no gene match: 9. The CDR3 has 15 amino acids. The germline V gene encodes CDR1 SGHRS and CDR2 YFSETQ. The DNA for the CDR3 is TGCGCCAGCAGCGTAACTAGCGGGAGACCGATTGAGCAGTTCTTC. Encoded protein: CASSVTSGRPIEQFF.

The chain employs TRBV7-9 and TRBJ2-7; D possibly matches TRBD1 or TRBD2 (5 bases each). Germline V gene lookup returns CDR1 SEHNR and CDR2 FQNEAQ (reference sequence). The CDR3 sequence is 16 residues long. The V and J ends lost 5 bases and 0 bases respectively, with 17 bases between them. The CDR3 DNA reads TGTGCCAGCAGCGCAAGGACACGGGGTCTCTCCTACGAGCAGTACTTC. Amino acids: CASSARTRGLSYEQYF.

The chain carries TRBV7-9 and TRBJ2-7, with TRBD1 matching 7 bases. Trimming cost V 5 bases and J 7 bases; bases outside gene matches: 11. CDR1 and CDR2 (germline): SEHNR, FQNEAQ (reference sequence). CDR3 length equals 14 residues. The CDR3 spells CASSPPRTGSEQYF. CDR3 nucleotide sequence: TGTGCCAGCAGCCCACCCCGGACAGGCTCGGAGCAGTACTTC.

The chain recombines TRBV9 with TRBJ2-3; either TRBD1 or TRBD2 may fit D (5 bases each). Germline assignment: CDR1 SGDLS and CDR2 YYNGEE. Trimming removed 0 bases from V and 6 bases from J, with 11 bases in between. CDR3 length: 14 residues. CDR3 sequence (DNA): TGTGCCAGCAGCGTAGGGGTCAGGGAGGATACGCAGTATTTT. Its translation is CASSVGVREDTQYF.

CDR3 sequence: CASSPPSPGGPYQETQYF. CDR3 nucleotides: TGTGCCAGCAGCCCACCCTCCCCCGGTGGTCCGTACCAAGAGACCCAGTACTTC. The V call is TRBV7-9, the J call TRBJ2-5; no reliable D call. This CDR3 comprises 18 residues. Trimming stripped 5 bases from V and 0 bases from J, with 22 bases between. CDR1 SEHNR and CDR2 FQNEAQ come from the germline V gene (reference sequence).

The genes are TRBV6-5 and TRBJ2-7; the match to TRBD2 covers 13 bases. The junction had 1 base not matched to a gene; V was cut back by 2 bases and J by 0 bases. There are 16 residues in the CDR3. Germline CDR1 is MNHEY and CDR2 is SVGAGI. As DNA, the CDR3 is TGTGCCAGCAGTTACGGGACTAGCGGGAACTCCTACGAGCAGTACTTC. Encoded protein: CASSYGTSGNSYEQYF.

The chain recombines TRBV9 with TRBJ2-3, with D perhaps being TRBD1 or TRBD2 (6 bases each). CDR3 length equals 15 residues. V was cut by 3 bases and J by 2 bases, with 13 bases left in between. Per the germline V gene, CDR1 is SGDLS and CDR2 is YYNGEE. CDR3 protein: CASSGGTLLTDTQYF. The CDR3 DNA sequence: TGTGCCAGCAGCGGCGGGACACTCCTCACAGATACGCAGTATTTT.

The chain employs TRBV27 and TRBJ2-3; 7 bases line up with TRBD2. CDR1 is MNHEY and CDR2 is SMNVEV in the germline V gene (reference sequence). V lost 6 bases to trimming and J lost 2 bases; unmatched junction nucleotides: 14. The CDR3 contains 17 residues. The CDR3 sequence: CASSPSPLAAYTDTQYF. For the CDR3, the DNA is TGTGCCAGCAGCCCGAGCCCCCTAGCGGCCTACACAGATACGCAGTATTTT.

This chain links TRBV7-8 with TRBJ2-3, with D tentatively TRBD2 (5 bases). CDR3 length equals 14 residues. Trimming took 5 bases from V and 3 from J, leaving 12 bases between them. The germline V gene has CDR1 SGHVS and CDR2 FQNEAQ. DNA of the CDR3: TGTGCCAGCAGCCCTCTGGGAGAGACAGATACGCAGTATTTT. Residues: CASSPLGETDTQYF.

The genes are TRBV10-2 and TRBJ2-3; the D is unclear. CDR3 length: 13 amino acids. Germline loops: CDR1 WSHSY, CDR2 SAAADI. Deletions cut 7 bases from V and 1 base from J, with 9 bases between. In DNA, the CDR3 is TGCGCCAGCACGAGCCTAGGCACAGATACGCAGTATTTT. Translation: CASTSLGTDTQYF.

The V and J genes are TRBV5-6 and TRBJ2-7; D may match TRBD1 or TRBD2 (5 bases each). Germline V gene sequence: CDR1 SGHDT, CDR2 YYEEEE. The CDR3 has 14 residues. The V end was cut by 4 bases, the J end by 3 bases, with 14 bases between. The CDR3 DNA reads as TGTGCCAGCAGCCGTGGGACGGGAATCTACGAGCAGTACTTC. It codes for CASSRGTGIYEQYF.

The rearrangement joins TRBV19 to TRBJ1-1; 10 positions match TRBD1. The CDR3 length is 16 residues. Germline CDR1 and CDR2: LNHDA and SQIVND (reference sequence). V dropped 6 bases and J dropped 3; count of bases not matched to a gene: 10. CDR3 residues: CASSFGTGVPDTEAFF. CDR3 sequence (DNA): TGTGCCAGTAGCTTCGGGACAGGGGTCCCGGACACTGAAGCTTTCTTT.